Described below is a single TCR beta chain sequence and its context. Germline V gene data show CDR1 as WNHNN and CDR2 as SYGVQD (reference sequence). This CDR3 comprises 17 residues. The ends lost 2 bases at V and 8 bases at J; junction bases unmatched: 16. Generated by immunoSEQ multiplex PCR, the TCRdb table keeps only in-frame clones and is missing some. The listing records about 190,000 clones. These data belong to a study of control samples from healthy donors and cancer patients. The receptor was derived from a woman aged 25 to 39 in good health. Material: blood. The rearrangement uses TRBV10-1 and TRBJ1-1; 8 bases line up with TRBD1. The CDR3 here is CASSESRGQGEVVEAFF. The CDR3 nucleotides read TGCGCCAGCAGTGAGAGCAGAGGACAGGGCGAGGTTGTCGAAGCTTTCTTT.